This T cell receptor beta chain was sequenced during a study of tumor-infiltrating lymphocytes in primary liver carcinoma. For each extraction, RNA and DNA were obtained together from 20-30 mg of unsorted bulk tissue. Constant-region priming of approximately 0.55 ug total RNA yielded TCR beta cDNA. Slightly modified ARM-PCR, run as three nested multiplex PCR rounds, produced the TCR beta libraries. Forward primers for TRBV1-TRBV30 and a C-beta reverse primer served the first two PCR rounds, at roughly 10 cycles each. TCRdb fed the multiplex PCR reads into MiXCR, producing one record per CDR3 protein. The data show roughly 100,000 distinct CDR3 sequences, around 84% seen once. The germline V gene encodes CDR1 MGHRA and CDR2 YSYEKL. The CDR3 covers 18 residues. Note on this clonotype: At one of its ends the junction is not consistent with the germline gene, which may arise from a read error.

Sequencing was performed on liver tumor tissue from sampling region 3. Subset in this sample: tumor region T3, left-lateral pole. The rearrangement links TRBV4-1 to TRBJ2-1, with D hard to call. This clonotype was obtained from a middle-aged man with primary liver carcinoma and hepatitis B virus infection. The CDR3 here is CASSQDPLRGPTYNEQFF. For the CDR3, the DNA is TGCGCGAGCAGCCAAGATCCCCTACGAGGTCCCACCTACAATGAGCAGTTCTTC.